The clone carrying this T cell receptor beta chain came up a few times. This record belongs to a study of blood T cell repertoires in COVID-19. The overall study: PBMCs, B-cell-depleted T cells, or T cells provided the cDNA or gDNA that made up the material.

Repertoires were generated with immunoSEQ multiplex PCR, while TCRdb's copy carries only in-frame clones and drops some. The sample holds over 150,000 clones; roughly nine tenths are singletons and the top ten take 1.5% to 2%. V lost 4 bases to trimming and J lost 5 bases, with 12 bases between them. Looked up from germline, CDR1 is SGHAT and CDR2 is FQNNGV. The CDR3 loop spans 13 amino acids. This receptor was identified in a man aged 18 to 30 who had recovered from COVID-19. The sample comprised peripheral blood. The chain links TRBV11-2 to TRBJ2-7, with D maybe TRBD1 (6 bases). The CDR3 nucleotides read TGTGCCAGCAGCTCGGGGACAACAAACGAGCAGTACTTC. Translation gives CASSSGTTNEQYF.